The 29 T cell receptor beta chains given below trace back to one sample, sequenced in a study of T cell responses to AZD1222 COVID-19 vaccine. Using immunoSEQ multiplex PCR, the repertoire was profiled, and TCRdb retains in-frame clones only, with some absent. The data contain about 100,000 clones, around nine tenths of them singletons. The sample in question was peripheral blood, obtained on day 0 of AZD1222 vaccination. The receptors derive from an adult in good health.

The chain joins TRBV27 to TRBJ2-7; 12 positions agree with TRBD2. The ends lost 5 bases at V and 5 bases at J; junction bases unmatched: 7. The CDR3 extends over 15 amino acids. Germline CDR1 MNHEY, CDR2 SMNVEV (reference sequence). CDR3 coding DNA: TGTGCCAGCAGTCTGAGACTAGCGGGAGCCCACGAGCAGTACTTC. It is translated as CASSLRLAGAHEQYF.

The chain has TRBV19 and TRBJ2-7; D is unclear. Trimming removed 2 bases at V and 0 bases at J, with 8 bases between. CDR3 size: 14 residues. Looked up from germline, CDR1 is LNHDA and CDR2 is SQIVND (reference sequence). The CDR3 bases are TGTGCCAGTAGTATATACTCCGCCTCCTACGAGCAGTACTTC. Protein: CASSIYSASYEQYF.

This sequence joins TRBV11-3 and TRBJ2-1; 8 bases match TRBD2. The V gene end was trimmed by 7 bases and the J gene end by 2 bases; junction bases not matched to a gene: 4. Per germline, CDR1 SGHNT and CDR2 YENEEA. The CDR3 contains 14 residues. CDR3 DNA: TGTGCCAGCAACTCGGGACTAGCCTACAATGAGCAGTTCTTC. It translates to CASNSGLAYNEQFF. Full variable domain (outside the CDR3, taken from reference TRBV11-3 and TRBJ2-1): EAGVVQSPRYKIIEKKQPVAFWCNPISGHNTLYWYLQNLGQGPELLIRYENEEAVDDSQLPKDRFSAERLKGVDSTLKIQPAELGDSAVYLCASNSGLAYNEQFFGPGTRLTVL.

V is TRBV28 and J is TRBJ2-1; TRBD2 might be the D (6 bases). The germline V and J ends were trimmed by 11 bases and 6 bases, with 17 bases remaining between them. CDR1 MDHEN and CDR2 SYDVKM come from the germline V gene. The CDR3 runs 13 residues. CDR3 nucleotides: TGTGCCGGCCAACTTAGCGGAACCAATGAGCAGTTCTTC. Protein: CAGQLSGTNEQFF.

This chain links TRBV12-3 or TRBV12-4 with TRBJ1-4; TRBD1 matches 7 bases. The CDR3 loop spans 13 amino acids. V shed 10 bases and J 7 bases; nucleotides not matched to a gene: 9. The CDR3: CATYKGAGEKLFF. Written as DNA, the CDR3 is TGTGCCACCTATAAGGGGGCAGGTGAAAAACTGTTTTTT.

The CDR3 loop reads CASSETSTNEKLFF. In DNA form, the CDR3 reads TGTGCCAGTAGTGAAACCTCAACTAATGAAAAACTGTTTTTT. The V call is TRBV19, the J call TRBJ1-4; D gene uncertain. Germline-derived CDR1 and CDR2 are LNHDA and SQIVND (reference sequence). Trimming took off 5 bases at V and 0 bases at J, with 7 bases between the two ends. CDR3 length: 14 amino acids.

This clone was detected only a few times. The V call is TRBV28, the J call TRBJ2-5; D tentatively fits TRBD1 or TRBD2 (6 bases each). The CDR3 has 14 residues. Germline CDR1 is MDHEN and CDR2 is SYDVKM. Trimming cost V 2 bases and J 5 bases, with 12 bases left between them. CDR3 nucleotides: TGTGCCAGCAGTTTACTGGGGGGCCCGGAGACCCAGTACTTC. Protein product: CASSLLGGPETQYF.

The V and J genes are TRBV10-2 and TRBJ1-5; 10 nucleotides match TRBD1. The CDR3 loop spans 14 amino acids. Losses at the gene ends were 4 bases for V and 7 bases for J; bases not matched to a gene: 4. Germline CDR1 and CDR2: WSHSY and SAAADI. DNA of the CDR3: TGCGCCAGCAGTGCCGGGACAGGGGTACAGCCCCAGCATTTT. Amino acids: CASSAGTGVQPQHF.

The gene calls are TRBV19 and TRBJ2-1, with TRBD2 matching over 7 bases. The CDR3 runs to 14 residues. Per germline, CDR1 LNHDA and CDR2 SQIVND (reference sequence). The J segment lost 8 bases and the V segment lost 0 bases, leaving 4 bases of the junction unmatched. CDR3 nucleotide sequence: TGTGCCAGTAGTATAGATGAGGGGAGGGATGAGCAGTTCTTC. It encodes CASSIDEGRDEQFF.

The chain employs TRBV6-5 and TRBJ1-1; unclear D gene. Looked up from germline, CDR1 is MNHEY and CDR2 is SVGAGI. Trimming took off 7 bases at V and 5 bases at J, with 11 bases between the two ends. The CDR3 is 12 residues long. The CDR3 coding sequence is TGTGCCAGCATTCGACATGGAACTGAAGCTTTCTTT. It codes for CASIRHGTEAFF.

CDR3 sequence (DNA): TGTGCCAGCAGGTTGACAGGGGCCCACACTGAAGCTTTCTTT. Its translation is CASRLTGAHTEAFF. The V gene is TRBV6-5, the J gene TRBJ1-1, with TRBD1 identical over 8 bases. Germline V gene data show CDR1 as MNHEY and CDR2 as SVGAGI. With 6 bases clipped from V and 3 bases from J, the junction kept 6 bases outside the gene matches. The CDR3 totals 14 residues.

V usage is TRBV9 and J usage is TRBJ2-5; D is ambiguous. CDR1 is SGDLS, CDR2 YYNGEE, per germline. This CDR3 region has 14 residues. The V end was cut by 0 bases, the J end by 0 bases, with 6 bases between. The CDR3 region has the DNA TGTGCCAGCAGCGTAGGTCCCAACCAAGAGACCCAGTACTTC. It translates to CASSVGPNQETQYF.

CDR3: CASRASGGFYGYTF. The CDR3, as DNA: TGTGCCAGCAGAGCCTCGGGGGGATTCTATGGCTACACCTTC. The V and J genes are TRBV25-1 and TRBJ1-2, with D possibly TRBD1 on 5 matching bases. V lost 6 bases, J lost 4 bases, and 15 bases lay in between. The CDR3 consists of 14 residues. CDR1 is MGHDK, CDR2 SYGVNS, per germline.

V is TRBV12-3 or TRBV12-4 and J is TRBJ1-2, with D unresolved. The CDR3 contains 13 residues. V lost 4 bases to trimming and J lost 4 bases, with 10 bases between them. The CDR3 nucleotides read TGTGCCAGCAGTTCCCCGACCCCCTATGGCTACACCTTC. Translated: CASSSPTPYGYTF.

This clone was detected once. This rearrangement joins TRBV9 to TRBJ2-3; 8 bases match TRBD2. The CDR3 loop spans 16 amino acids. The V gene end was trimmed by 0 bases and the J gene end by 4 bases; junction bases not matched to a gene: 7. CDR1 is SGDLS, CDR2 YYNGEE, per germline. The chain's CDR3 is CASSVAGGRLADTQYF. CDR3 coding DNA: TGTGCCAGCAGCGTAGCGGGAGGGAGATTGGCAGATACGCAGTATTTT. The full variable domain, with the rest looked up from reference TRBV9 and TRBJ2-3, is DSGVTQTPKHLITATGQRVTLRCSPRSGDLSVYWYQQSLDQGLQFLIQYYNGEERAKGNILERFSAQQFPDLHSELNLSSLELGDSALYFCASSVAGGRLADTQYFGPGTRLTVL.

This chain links TRBV28 with TRBJ1-2, with 9 nucleotides matching TRBD1. CDR3 size: 14 residues. The V and J ends lost 5 bases and 10 bases, in that order; junction bases with no gene match: 11. The germline CDR1 and CDR2 sequences are MDHEN and SYDVKM. Here the CDR3 DNA reads TGTGCCAGCAGTACCACAGGGGGCTGGGTCGACTACACCTTC. It translates to CASSTTGGWVDYTF.

V usage is TRBV7-8 and J usage is TRBJ2-2, with TRBD1 as a possible D gene (6 bases). In germline, CDR1 is SGHVS, CDR2 FQNEAQ. Trimming pared 5 bases from V and 4 bases from J, leaving 17 bases between. This CDR3 comprises 16 residues. The CDR3 DNA is TGTGCCAGCAGCGACAGGATCCGGAGTAGCACCGGGGAGCTGTTTTTT. Translation: CASSDRIRSSTGELFF.

A few counts support this clone. The gene calls are TRBV19 and TRBJ2-1; TRBD2 matches 7 bases. J lost 2 bases, V lost 4 bases, and 11 bases had no gene match. This CDR3 region has 17 residues. The germline gives CDR1 LNHDA, CDR2 SQIVND (reference sequence). The CDR3 reads CASSKPPPGGTYNEQFF. The CDR3 nucleotides are TGTGCCAGTAGTAAGCCCCCCCCGGGGGGAACCTACAATGAGCAGTTCTTC.

This rearrangement joins TRBV6-1 to TRBJ1-2; D is undetermined. The germline V and J ends were trimmed by 1 base and 7 bases, with 13 bases remaining between them. From germline, CDR1 is MNHNS and CDR2 SASEGT. The CDR3 contains 14 residues. DNA for the CDR3: TGTGCCAGCAGTGAAGTGAGGGTGGTCCCTGGCTACACCTTC. This encodes CASSEVRVVPGYTF.

The chain employs TRBV6-5 and TRBJ1-1; D is undetermined. Germline CDR1 reads MNHEY; CDR2 reads SVGAGI. V lost 6 bases to trimming and J lost 8 bases, with 10 bases between them. The CDR3 runs to 11 residues. CDR3 in DNA: TGTGCCAGCAGCCTCGGAGGGGAAGCTTTCTTT. Translated: CASSLGGEAFF.

The chain joins TRBV6-5 to TRBJ1-1, with D possibly matching TRBD1 (6 bases). The germline V and J ends were trimmed by 2 bases and 1 base, with 8 bases remaining between them. The CDR3 totals 14 residues. The germline V gene encodes CDR1 MNHEY and CDR2 SVGAGI. CDR3 DNA sequence: TGTGCCAGCAGTTACGCAGGGGAGAACACTGAAGCTTTCTTT. Translating gives CASSYAGENTEAFF.

This chain connects TRBV29-1 to TRBJ1-2; no clear D. CDR1 and CDR2 (germline): SQVTM, ANQGSEA. V lost 8 bases to trimming and J lost 5 bases, with 12 bases between them. The CDR3 runs to 11 residues. The CDR3 DNA sequence: TGCAGCACCCCGACGAGGTATGGCTACACCTTC. Translating gives CSTPTRYGYTF. The full variable domain, in which reference TRBV29-1 and TRBJ1-2 provide the parts outside the CDR3, is SAVISQKPSRDICQRGTSLTIQCQVDSQVTMMFWYRQQPGQSLTLIATANQGSEATYESGFVIDKFPISRPNLTFSTLTVSNMSPEDSSIYLCSTPTRYGYTFGSGTRLTVV.

The V gene is TRBV2, the J gene TRBJ2-1, with D perhaps assigned TRBD1 or TRBD2 (5 bases each). V gave up 4 bases and J gave up 1 base, with 5 bases separating them. Per the germline V gene, CDR1 is SNHLY and CDR2 is FYNNEI. The CDR3 is 13 amino acids. DNA for the CDR3: TGTGCCAGCAGTGGGGGGTCCTACAATGAGCAGTTCTTC. Residues: CASSGGSYNEQFF.

V is TRBV3-1 (or the pseudogene TRBV3-2) and J is TRBJ2-2; 10 bases are a match to TRBD1. Germline CDR1 reads LGHDT; CDR2 reads YNNKEL (reference sequence). This CDR3 comprises 14 residues. The V gene end was trimmed by 1 base and the J gene end by 10 bases; junction bases not matched to a gene: 3. CDR3 bases: TGTGCCAGCAGCCAAGGGACAGGGGGAGTGGAGCTGTTTTTT. It translates to CASSQGTGGVELFF.

The chain joins TRBV2 to TRBJ1-5; no firm D call. V shed 6 bases and J shed 2 bases, with 17 bases lying between them. The CDR3 loop spans 16 amino acids. The germline V gene encodes CDR1 SNHLY and CDR2 FYNNEI. CDR3 amino acids: CASSQDSRGGNQPQHF. The CDR3 DNA sequence: TGTGCCAGCAGCCAGGACTCCCGAGGCGGCAATCAGCCCCAGCATTTT.

The chain has TRBV5-8 and TRBJ1-1, with D uncertain. Trimming pared 3 bases from V and 3 bases from J, leaving 12 bases between. This CDR3 region has 14 residues. Germline CDR1 is SGHTS and CDR2 is YDEGEE. The CDR3 here is CASSSQDTDTEAFF. In DNA form, the CDR3 reads TGTGCCAGCAGCTCGCAAGACACCGACACTGAAGCTTTCTTT. The complete variable domain, with remaining parts taken from reference TRBV5-8 and TRBJ1-1, reads EAGVTQSPTHLIKTRGQQATLRCSPISGHTSVYWYQQALGLGLQFLLWYDEGEERNRGNFPPRFSGRQFPNYSSELNVNALELEDSALYLCASSSQDTDTEAFFGQGTRLTVV.

V usage is TRBV19 and J usage is TRBJ1-6; 9 bases match TRBD1. CDR3 length: 17 amino acids. Germline V gives CDR1 LNHDA, CDR2 SQIVND (reference sequence). V lost 5 bases, J lost 1 base, and 6 bases stayed unmatched. The CDR3 nucleotides read TGTGCCAGTAGTCGATTGGGACAGGGTTCCTATAATTCACCCCTCCACTTT. It encodes CASSRLGQGSYNSPLHF. The full variable domain, in which reference TRBV19 and TRBJ1-6 provide the parts outside the CDR3, is DGGITQSPKYLFRKEGQNVTLSCEQNLNHDAMYWYRQDPGQGLRLIYYSQIVNDFQKGDIAEGYSVSREKKESFPLTVTSAQKNPTAFYLCASSRLGQGSYNSPLHFGNGTRLTVT.

J is TRBJ1-5 and V is TRBV4-2; D is ambiguous. Deletions cut 0 bases from V and 5 bases from J, with 11 bases between. The CDR3 runs 15 residues. The V gene's germline CDR1 is LGHNA and CDR2 YNFKEQ. CDR3 region: CASSQEGRGDQPQHF. DNA for the CDR3: TGTGCCAGCAGCCAAGAGGGCCGCGGAGATCAGCCCCAGCATTTT.

V gene TRBV5-4 combines with J gene TRBJ1-2; no definite D call. The CDR3 runs to 15 residues. Trimming stripped 0 bases from V and 0 bases from J, with 9 bases between. The germline gives CDR1 SGHNT, CDR2 YYREEE (reference sequence). The CDR3 DNA reads TGTGCCAGCAGCTTGGTAGGCCGACCTAACTATGGCTACACCTTC. The encoded protein is CASSLVGRPNYGYTF.